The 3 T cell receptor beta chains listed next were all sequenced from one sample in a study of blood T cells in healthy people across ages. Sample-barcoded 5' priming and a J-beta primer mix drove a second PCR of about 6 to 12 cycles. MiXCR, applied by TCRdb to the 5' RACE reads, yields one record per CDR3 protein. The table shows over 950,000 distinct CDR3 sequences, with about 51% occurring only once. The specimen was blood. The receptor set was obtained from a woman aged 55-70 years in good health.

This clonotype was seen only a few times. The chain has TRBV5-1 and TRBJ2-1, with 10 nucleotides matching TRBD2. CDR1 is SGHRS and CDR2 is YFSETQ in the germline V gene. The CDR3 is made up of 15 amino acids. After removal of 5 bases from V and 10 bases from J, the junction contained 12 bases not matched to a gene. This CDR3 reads CASSSSSGSYGEQFF. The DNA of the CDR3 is TGCGCCAGCAGTTCCTCTAGCGGGAGTTACGGGGAGCAGTTCTTC.

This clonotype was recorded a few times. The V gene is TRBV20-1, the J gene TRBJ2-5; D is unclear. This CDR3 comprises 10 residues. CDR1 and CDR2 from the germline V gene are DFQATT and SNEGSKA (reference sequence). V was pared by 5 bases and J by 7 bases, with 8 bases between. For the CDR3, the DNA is TGCAGTGCTCGGAGCGTGACCCAGTACTTC. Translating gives CSARSVTQYF.

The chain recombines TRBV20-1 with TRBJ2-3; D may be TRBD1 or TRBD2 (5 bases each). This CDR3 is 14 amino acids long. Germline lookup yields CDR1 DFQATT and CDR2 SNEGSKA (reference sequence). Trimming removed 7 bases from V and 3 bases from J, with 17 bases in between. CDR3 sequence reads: CSVLPGEGTDTQYF. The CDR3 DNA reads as TGCAGTGTCCTCCCGGGCGAGGGGACAGATACGCAGTATTTT.